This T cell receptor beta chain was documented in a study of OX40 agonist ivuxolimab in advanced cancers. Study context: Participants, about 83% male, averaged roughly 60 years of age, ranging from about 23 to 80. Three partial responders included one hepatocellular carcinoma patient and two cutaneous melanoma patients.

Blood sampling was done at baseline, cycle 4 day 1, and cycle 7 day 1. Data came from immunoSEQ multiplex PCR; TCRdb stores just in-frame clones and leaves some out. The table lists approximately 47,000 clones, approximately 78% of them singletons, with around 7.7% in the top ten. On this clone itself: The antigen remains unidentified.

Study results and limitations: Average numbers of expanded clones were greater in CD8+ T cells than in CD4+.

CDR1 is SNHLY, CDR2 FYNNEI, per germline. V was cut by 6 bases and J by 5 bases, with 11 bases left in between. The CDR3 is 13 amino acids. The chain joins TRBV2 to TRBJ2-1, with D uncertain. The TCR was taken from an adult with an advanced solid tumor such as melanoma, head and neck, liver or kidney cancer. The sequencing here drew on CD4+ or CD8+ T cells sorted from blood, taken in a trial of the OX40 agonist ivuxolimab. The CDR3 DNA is TGTGCCAGCAGGGGTCGGTCTAACAATGAGCAGTTCTTC. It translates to CASRGRSNNEQFF.